The clone carrying this TCR beta chain was counted a single time. These data belong to a study of prognosis after radiotherapy for stage I lung cancer. In the study overall: The patients comprised fewer than 15 men and about six women, spanning ages about 53 to 90 and having a median of 74.5 years.

Using two-round multiplex PCR, the authors amplified TCR beta CDR3 from genomic DNA. First-round PCR amplification was performed with primers specific to each TRBV and TRBJ gene. MiXCR was run by TCRdb on the multiplex PCR reads, yielding one entry per CDR3 protein. There are 20,000 to 25,000 distinct CDR3 sequences in the sample; around 45% occur only once, and 30% to 40% lies in the top ten. The CDR3 runs 15 residues. Per the germline V gene, CDR1 is MDHEN and CDR2 is SYDVKM. With V trimmed by 3 bases and J by 2 bases, 4 bases remained unmatched. The source of this sequence is a donor of 50 years or more with non-small cell lung cancer. The material sequenced was PBMCs, taken before or after stereotactic body radiation therapy (not recorded which). The chain has TRBV28 and TRBJ2-7; TRBD2 aligns across 10 bases. Written as DNA, the CDR3 is TGTGCCAGCAGTTTGACCAGCGGGAGGGCCTACGAGCAGTACTTC. Translating it yields CASSLTSGRAYEQYF.